The TCR beta chain described here comes from a study of STAT5B mutations in CD4+ large granular lymphocyte leukemia. Regarding the study as a whole: Around 25% of private leukemic clonotypes occurred rarely in other patients' non-leukemic repertoires. Without putative leukemic clones, patient CD4-sorted repertoires remained more clonal than healthy CD4+ repertoires.

The table lists this clone with a count of one. The antigen is not known. The length of the CDR3 is 18 residues. V dropped 0 bases and J dropped 4; count of bases not matched to a gene: 18. CDR1 is GTSNPN and CDR2 is SVGIG in the germline V gene (reference sequence). This was a survey-level run. Repertoires were generated with immunoSEQ multiplex PCR, while TCRdb's copy carries only in-frame clones and drops some. The repertoire holds around 30,000 clones, about 76% seen once, with roughly 2.3% in the top ten. J is TRBJ2-7 and V is TRBV30; 7 positions match TRBD2. The specimen sequenced was CD4+ T cells from blood buffy coats. The source is a human donor in good health. The CDR3 sequence: CAWSVAPGLVGLGYEQYF. The CDR3 DNA sequence: TGTGCCTGGAGTGTAGCGCCCGGACTAGTGGGGCTAGGGTACGAGCAGTACTTC.